This T cell receptor beta chain was documented in a study of T cell changes during pregnancy in multiple sclerosis. Data came from immunoSEQ multiplex PCR; TCRdb stores just in-frame clones and leaves some out. The table lists about 22,000 clones, about 89% of them singletons. CDR3 length: 18 amino acids. V lost 0 bases, J lost 1 base, and 12 bases stayed unmatched. CDR1 and CDR2 (germline): MGHRA, YSYEKL. The source was CD4+ T cells from peripheral blood mononuclear cells, collected in the third trimester of pregnancy. The chain recombines TRBV4-1 with TRBJ2-7; 7 nucleotides agree with TRBD1. The source is a female donor in good health, enrolled as a control in a pregnancy study. CDR3 sequence (DNA): TGCGCCAGCAGCCAAGAAAGAGACAGGGTAGGGGAATCCTACGAGCAGTACTTC. Translating gives CASSQERDRVGESYEQYF.